The 2 T cell receptor beta chains presented below share a single source sample, sequenced in a study of T cell repertoires in cytomegalovirus infection. TCRdb called the reads again in MiXCR, with one record for every CDR3 protein. The data show approximately 150,000 distinct CDR3 sequences, about 6.5% seen once. Specimen: PBMCs. These receptors were obtained from a human donor in good health (CMV status not recorded). Some clones in this sample may be carry-over from other donors' samples.

This clonotype showed up many times. This chain uses TRBV7-2 with TRBJ2-1, with 9 bases aligning to TRBD2. The CDR3 extends over 15 amino acids. J lost 10 bases, V lost 2 bases, and 9 bases had no gene match. CDR1 and CDR2 from the germline V gene are SGHTA and FQGNSA. CDR3 amino acids: CASSLNGGGAGEQFF. In nucleotides, the CDR3 is TGTGCCAGCAGCTTAAACGGCGGGGGGGCCGGAGAGCAGTTCTTC.

In its sample, this clonotype was seen many times. This chain joins TRBV7-2 and TRBJ1-6; 8 positions agree with TRBD1. The CDR3 runs to 18 residues. The V gene end was trimmed by 5 bases and the J gene end by 5 bases; junction bases not matched to a gene: 14. Per the germline V gene, CDR1 is SGHTA and CDR2 is FQGNSA. This chain's CDR3 is CASSRTGIHDPNNSPLHF. The CDR3 nucleotides are TGTGCCAGCAGCCGGACAGGGATCCACGACCCAAATAATTCACCCCTCCACTTT. Full variable domain (outside the CDR3, taken from reference TRBV7-2 and TRBJ1-6): GAGVSQSPSNKVTEKGKDVELRCDPISGHTALYWYRQSLGQGLEFLIYFQGNSAPDKSGLPSDRFSAERTGGSVSTLTIQRTQQEDSAVYLCASSRTGIHDPNNSPLHFGNGTRLTVT.